This TCR beta chain was profiled in a study of cytomegalovirus exposure and HLA in healthy donors. Study summary: A previous analysis identified approximately 120 million unique TCR beta sequences derived from some 170 million T cells.

PCR used 60 Vbeta primers and 13 Jbeta primers. TCRdb's copy holds only in-frame clones and misses some; the assay was immunoSEQ multiplex PCR. The table has about 150,000 clones, around 80% seen once. Nominally healthy donors were sampled, though unrecorded immune exposures were likely. The CDR3 extends over 16 amino acids. The V gene's germline CDR1 is GTSNPN and CDR2 SVGIG (reference sequence). J lost 7 bases, V lost 4 bases, and 16 bases had no gene match. Points on this clone: The antigen remains undetermined.

Study-wide points: Several V segments, TRBV6-2 and TRBV6-3 among them, could not be told apart and were dropped. Most observed TCR sequences were rare, whereas some public TCRs were detected in many donors.

Material for sequencing was PBMCs. J is TRBJ1-2 and V is TRBV30; TRBD1 agrees at 9 bases. This TCR derives from a man in his forties in good health and CMV-seropositive. In nucleotides, the CDR3 is TGTGCCTGGATTCTCTACAAGGAGGGACAGGGCCCTGGCTACACCTTC. It specifies CAWILYKEGQGPGYTF.